This entry is about one TCR beta chain. This sample stems from a study of blood T cell repertoires in COVID-19. On the study more broadly: Some COVID-19 samples were acute and others convalescent; all came from the United States, Italy and Spain. T cells, B-cell-depleted T cells, or PBMCs supplied cDNA or gDNA.

From germline, CDR1 is SGDLS and CDR2 YYNGEE. CDR3 length: 14 amino acids. J was trimmed by 5 bases and V by 2 bases; bases with no gene match: 6. In the authors' workflow: Quantification of nucleated cells was approximated via reference gene primer amplification. Sequencing was performed with immunoSEQ multiplex PCR; in TCRdb, only in-frame clones are kept and a portion is missing. That table supplies the V and J calls and clone size; D and trimming were determined from the DNA. Found here are 45,000 to 50,000 clones, under 90% of them singletons; the top ten hold less than 6.5%. Sample: peripheral blood. The chain carries TRBV9 and TRBJ2-7; TRBD1 matches at 8 bases. This TCR was sampled from a woman aged 55-75 years with acute or convalescent COVID-19. The CDR3 DNA reads as TGTGCCAGCAGCGTCGAACAGGGGGACAACGAGCAGTACTTC. Protein: CASSVEQGDNEQYF.